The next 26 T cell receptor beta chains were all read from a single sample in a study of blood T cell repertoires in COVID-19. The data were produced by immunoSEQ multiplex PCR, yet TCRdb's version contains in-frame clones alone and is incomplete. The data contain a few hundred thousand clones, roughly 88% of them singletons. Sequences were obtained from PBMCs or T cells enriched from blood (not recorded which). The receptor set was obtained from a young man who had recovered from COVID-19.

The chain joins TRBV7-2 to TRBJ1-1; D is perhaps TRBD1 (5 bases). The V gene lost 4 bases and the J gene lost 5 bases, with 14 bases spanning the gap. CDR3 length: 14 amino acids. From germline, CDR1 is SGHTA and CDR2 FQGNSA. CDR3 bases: TGTGCCAGCAGCTCGGATCAGGGTAGGACTGAAGCTTTCTTT. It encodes CASSSDQGRTEAFF.

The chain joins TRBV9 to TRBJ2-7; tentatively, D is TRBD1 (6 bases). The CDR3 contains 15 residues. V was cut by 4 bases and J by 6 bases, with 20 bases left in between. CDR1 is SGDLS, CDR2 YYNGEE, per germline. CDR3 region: CASSLQGQPAAEQYF. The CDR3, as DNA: TGTGCCAGCAGCCTCCAAGGACAGCCTGCCGCCGAGCAGTACTTC.

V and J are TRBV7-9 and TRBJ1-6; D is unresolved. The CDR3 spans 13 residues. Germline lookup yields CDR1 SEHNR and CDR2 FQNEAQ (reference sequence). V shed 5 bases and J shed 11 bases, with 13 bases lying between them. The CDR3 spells CASSRGGGAPLHF. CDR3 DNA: TGTGCCAGCAGCCGAGGAGGAGGAGCACCCCTCCACTTT.

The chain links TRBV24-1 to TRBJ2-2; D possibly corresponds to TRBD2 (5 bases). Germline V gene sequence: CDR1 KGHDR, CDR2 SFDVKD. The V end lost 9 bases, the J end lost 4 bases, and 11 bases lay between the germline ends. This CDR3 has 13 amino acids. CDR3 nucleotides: TGTGCCACCGAGGAGGACGGCACCGGGGAGCTGTTTTTT. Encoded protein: CATEEDGTGELFF.

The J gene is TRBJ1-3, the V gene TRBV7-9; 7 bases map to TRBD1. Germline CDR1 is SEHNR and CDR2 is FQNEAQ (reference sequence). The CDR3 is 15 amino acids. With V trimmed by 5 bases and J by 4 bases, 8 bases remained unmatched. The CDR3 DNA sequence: TGTGCCAGCAGCCGGGGACAGAACTTAGGAAACACCATATATTTT. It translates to CASSRGQNLGNTIYF. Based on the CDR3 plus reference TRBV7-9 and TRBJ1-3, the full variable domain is DTGVSQNPRHKITKRGQNVTFRCDPISEHNRLYWYRQTLGQGPEFLTYFQNEAQLEKSRLLSDRFSAERPKGSFSTLEIQRTEQGDSAMYLCASSRGQNLGNTIYFGEGSWLTVV.

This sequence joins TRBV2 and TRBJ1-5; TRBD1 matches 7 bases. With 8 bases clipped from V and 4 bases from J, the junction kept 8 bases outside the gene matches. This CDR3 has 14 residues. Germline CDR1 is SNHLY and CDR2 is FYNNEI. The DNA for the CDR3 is TGTGCCAGCGGAAACGGACAGGTTAATCAGCCCCAGCATTTT. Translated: CASGNGQVNQPQHF. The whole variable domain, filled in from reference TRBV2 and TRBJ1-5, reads EPEVTQTPSHQVTQMGQEVILRCVPISNHLYFYWYRQILGQKVEFLVSFYNNEISEKSEIFDDQFSVERPDGSNFTLKIRSTKLEDSAMYFCASGNGQVNQPQHFGDGTRLSIL.

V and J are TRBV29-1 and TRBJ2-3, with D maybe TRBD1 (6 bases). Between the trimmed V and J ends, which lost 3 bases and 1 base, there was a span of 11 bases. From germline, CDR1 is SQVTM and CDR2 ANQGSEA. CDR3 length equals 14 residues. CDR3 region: CSVDRDIGTDTQYF. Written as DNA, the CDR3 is TGCAGCGTTGATCGGGACATCGGCACAGATACGCAGTATTTT.

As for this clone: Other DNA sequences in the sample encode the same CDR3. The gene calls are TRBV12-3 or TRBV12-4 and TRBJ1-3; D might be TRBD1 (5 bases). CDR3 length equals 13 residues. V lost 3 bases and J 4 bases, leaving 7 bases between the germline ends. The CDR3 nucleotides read TGTGCCAGCAGTTTCGGGGGAGGAAACACCATATATTTT. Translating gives CASSFGGGNTIYF.

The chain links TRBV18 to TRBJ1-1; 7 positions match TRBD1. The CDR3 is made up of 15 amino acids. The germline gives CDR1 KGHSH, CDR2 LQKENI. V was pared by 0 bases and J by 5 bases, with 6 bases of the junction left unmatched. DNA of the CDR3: TGTGCCAGCTCACCACCGGCAGGGGGAGGAACTGAAGCTTTCTTT. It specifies CASSPPAGGGTEAFF.

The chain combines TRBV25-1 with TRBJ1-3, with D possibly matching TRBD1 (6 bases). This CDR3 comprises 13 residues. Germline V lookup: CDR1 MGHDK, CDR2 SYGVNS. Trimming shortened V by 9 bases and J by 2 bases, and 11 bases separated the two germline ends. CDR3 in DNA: TGTGCCAGTGGACAGCCTGCTGGAAACACCATATATTTT. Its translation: CASGQPAGNTIYF.

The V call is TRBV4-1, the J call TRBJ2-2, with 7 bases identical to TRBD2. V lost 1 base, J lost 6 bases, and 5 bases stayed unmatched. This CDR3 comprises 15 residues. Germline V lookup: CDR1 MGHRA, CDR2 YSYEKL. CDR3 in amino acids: CASSQAFRGAGELFF. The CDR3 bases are TGCGCCAGCAGCCAAGCGTTTCGGGGGGCCGGGGAGCTGTTTTTT.

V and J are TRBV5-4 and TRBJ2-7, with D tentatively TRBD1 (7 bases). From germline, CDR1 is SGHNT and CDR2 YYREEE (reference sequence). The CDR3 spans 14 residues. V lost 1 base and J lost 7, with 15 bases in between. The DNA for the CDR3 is TGTGCCAGCAGCTTGTCAGCAGGGGGGTCGGAGCAGTACTTC. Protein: CASSLSAGGSEQYF. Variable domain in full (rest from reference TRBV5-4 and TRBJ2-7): ETGVTQSPTHLIKTRGQQVTLRCSSQSGHNTVSWYQQALGQGPQFIFQYYREEENGRGNFPPRFSGLQFPNYSSELNVNALELDDSALYLCASSLSAGGSEQYFGPGTRLTVT.

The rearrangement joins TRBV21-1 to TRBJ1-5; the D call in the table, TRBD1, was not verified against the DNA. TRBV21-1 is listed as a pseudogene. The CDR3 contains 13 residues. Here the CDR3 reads CASSLTGNQPQHF. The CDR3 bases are TGTGCCAGCAGCCTGACAGGGAACCAGCCCCAGCATTTT.

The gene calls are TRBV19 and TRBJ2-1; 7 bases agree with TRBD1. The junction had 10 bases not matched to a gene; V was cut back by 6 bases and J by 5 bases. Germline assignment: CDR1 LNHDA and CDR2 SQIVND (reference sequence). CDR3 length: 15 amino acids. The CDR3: CASSNPRDRDNEQFF. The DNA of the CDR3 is TGTGCCAGTAGCAACCCCCGGGACAGAGACAATGAGCAGTTCTTC. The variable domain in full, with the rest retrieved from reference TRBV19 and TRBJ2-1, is DGGITQSPKYLFRKEGQNVTLSCEQNLNHDAMYWYRQDPGQGLRLIYYSQIVNDFQKGDIAEGYSVSREKKESFPLTVTSAQKNPTAFYLCASSNPRDRDNEQFFGPGTRLTVL.

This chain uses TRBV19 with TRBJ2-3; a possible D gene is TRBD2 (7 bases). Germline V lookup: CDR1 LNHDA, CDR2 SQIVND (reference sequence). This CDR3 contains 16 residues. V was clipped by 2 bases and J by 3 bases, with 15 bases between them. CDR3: CASSISLRGATDTQYF. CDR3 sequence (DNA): TGTGCCAGTAGTATATCCCTCCGGGGGGCGACAGATACGCAGTATTTT. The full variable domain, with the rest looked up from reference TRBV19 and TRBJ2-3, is DGGITQSPKYLFRKEGQNVTLSCEQNLNHDAMYWYRQDPGQGLRLIYYSQIVNDFQKGDIAEGYSVSREKKESFPLTVTSAQKNPTAFYLCASSISLRGATDTQYFGPGTRLTVL.

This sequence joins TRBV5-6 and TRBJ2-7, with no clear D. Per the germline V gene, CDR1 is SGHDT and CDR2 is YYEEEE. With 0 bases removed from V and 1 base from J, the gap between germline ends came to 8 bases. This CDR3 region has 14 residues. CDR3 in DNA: TGTGCCAGCAGCTTGGCCGGGTTGTCCTACGAGCAGTACTTC. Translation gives CASSLAGLSYEQYF.

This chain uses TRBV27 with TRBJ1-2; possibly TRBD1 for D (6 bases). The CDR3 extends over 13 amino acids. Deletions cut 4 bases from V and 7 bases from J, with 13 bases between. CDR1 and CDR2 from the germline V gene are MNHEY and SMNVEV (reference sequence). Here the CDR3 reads CASSYTTGSGYTF. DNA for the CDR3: TGTGCCAGCAGTTATACGACAGGATCTGGCTACACCTTC.

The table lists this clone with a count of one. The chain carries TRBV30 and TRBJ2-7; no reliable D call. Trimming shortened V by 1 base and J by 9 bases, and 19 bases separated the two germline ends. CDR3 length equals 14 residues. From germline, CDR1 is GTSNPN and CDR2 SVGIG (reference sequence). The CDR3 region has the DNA TGTGCCTGGAGTGCTCCCCGTCAGCTACGGAGGCAGTACTTC. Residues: CAWSAPRQLRRQYF. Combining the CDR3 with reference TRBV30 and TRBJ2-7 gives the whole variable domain SQTIHQWPATLVQPVGSPLSLECTVEGTSNPNLYWYRQAAGRGLQLLFYSVGIGQISSEVPQNLSASRPQDRQFILSSKKLLLSDSGFYLCAWSAPRQLRRQYFGPGTRLTVT.

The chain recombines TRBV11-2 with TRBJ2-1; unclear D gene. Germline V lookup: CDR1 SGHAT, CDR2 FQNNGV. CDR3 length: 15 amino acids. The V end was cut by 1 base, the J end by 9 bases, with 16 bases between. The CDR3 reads CASSLGDRQVTEQFF. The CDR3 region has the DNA TGTGCCAGCAGCTTAGGCGATCGGCAGGTCACTGAGCAGTTCTTC. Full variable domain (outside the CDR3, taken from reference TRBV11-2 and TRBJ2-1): EAGVAQSPRYKIIEKRQSVAFWCNPISGHATLYWYQQILGQGPKLLIQFQNNGVVDDSQLPKDRFSAERLKGVDSTLKIQPAKLEDSAVYLCASSLGDRQVTEQFFGPGTRLTVL.

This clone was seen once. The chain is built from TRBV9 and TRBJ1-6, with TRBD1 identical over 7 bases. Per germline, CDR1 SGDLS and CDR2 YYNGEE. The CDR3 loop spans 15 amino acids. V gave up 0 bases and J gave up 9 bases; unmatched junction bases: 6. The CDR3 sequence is CASSVEGAPFSPLHF. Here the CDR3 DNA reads TGTGCCAGCAGCGTAGAGGGGGCGCCTTTTTCACCCCTCCACTTT.

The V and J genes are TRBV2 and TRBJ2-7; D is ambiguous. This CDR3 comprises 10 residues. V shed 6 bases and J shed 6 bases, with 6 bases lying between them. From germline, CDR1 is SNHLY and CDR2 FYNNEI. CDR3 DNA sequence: TGTGCCAGCAGCCTCTCCGAGCAGTACTTC. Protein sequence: CASSLSEQYF. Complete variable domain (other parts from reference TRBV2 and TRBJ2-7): EPEVTQTPSHQVTQMGQEVILRCVPISNHLYFYWYRQILGQKVEFLVSFYNNEISEKSEIFDDQFSVERPDGSNFTLKIRSTKLEDSAMYFCASSLSEQYFGPGTRLTVT.

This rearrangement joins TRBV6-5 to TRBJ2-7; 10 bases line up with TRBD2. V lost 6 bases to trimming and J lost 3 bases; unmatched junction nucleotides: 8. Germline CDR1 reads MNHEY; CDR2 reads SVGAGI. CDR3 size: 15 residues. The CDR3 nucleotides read TGTGCCAGCAGCGCTCCTAGCGGGGGCAACTACGAGCAGTACTTC. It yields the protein CASSAPSGGNYEQYF.

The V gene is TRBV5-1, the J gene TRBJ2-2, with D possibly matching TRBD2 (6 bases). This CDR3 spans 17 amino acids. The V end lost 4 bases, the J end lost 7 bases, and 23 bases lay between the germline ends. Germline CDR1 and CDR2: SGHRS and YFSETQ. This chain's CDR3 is CASSPEGFRLGIGELFF. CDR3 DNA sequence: TGCGCCAGCAGCCCGGAGGGGTTTAGGCTGGGGATCGGGGAGCTGTTTTTT.

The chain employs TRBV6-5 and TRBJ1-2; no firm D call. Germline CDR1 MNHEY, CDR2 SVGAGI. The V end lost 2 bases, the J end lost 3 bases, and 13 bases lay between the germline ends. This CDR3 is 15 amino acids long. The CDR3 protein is CASSYGRGGDYGYTF. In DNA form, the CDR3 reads TGTGCCAGCAGTTACGGACGGGGAGGCGACTATGGCTACACCTTC.

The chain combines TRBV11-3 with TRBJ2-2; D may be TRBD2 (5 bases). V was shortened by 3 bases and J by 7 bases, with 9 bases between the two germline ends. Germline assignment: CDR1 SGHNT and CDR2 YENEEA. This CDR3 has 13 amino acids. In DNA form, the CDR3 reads TGTGCCAGCAGCTTCGGGATGGGCGGGGAGCTGTTTTTT. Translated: CASSFGMGGELFF.

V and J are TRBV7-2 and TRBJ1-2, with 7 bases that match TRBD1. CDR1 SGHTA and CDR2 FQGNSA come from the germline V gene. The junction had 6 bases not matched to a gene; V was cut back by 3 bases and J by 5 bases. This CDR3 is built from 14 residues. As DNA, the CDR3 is TGTGCCAGCAGCTTTCCGTACAGGGGATATGGCTACACCTTC. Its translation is CASSFPYRGYGYTF. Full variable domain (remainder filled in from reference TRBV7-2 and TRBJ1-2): GAGVSQSPSNKVTEKGKDVELRCDPISGHTALYWYRQSLGQGLEFLIYFQGNSAPDKSGLPSDRFSAERTGGSVSTLTIQRTQQEDSAVYLCASSFPYRGYGYTFGSGTRLTVV.